This T cell receptor beta chain emerged from a study of low-dose radiotherapy and immunotherapy resistance in tumors. About the research overall: Cohort 2 patients were irradiated with 1 Gy every two weeks, reaching 13 Gy over 26 weeks.

Germline V gene sequence: CDR1 SQVTM, CDR2 ANQGSEA. V lost 6 bases, J lost 2 bases, and 11 bases stayed unmatched. The CDR3 covers 15 residues. Donors were dosed with nivolumab and ipilimumab; they also received aspirin, low-dose cyclophosphamide and low-dose radiotherapy. Patients eligible had advanced solid tumors without tumor-infiltrating lymphocytes. TRAV- and TRBV-specific primers, spanning alpha and beta chains, primed first-strand cDNA. The PCR that amplified TCRs ran for approximately 20 cycles, relying on a constant-region primer and a V-primer adapter. Each CDR3 protein is one row after TCRdb ran MiXCR on the reads. The sample yields 11,000 to 15,000 distinct CDR3 sequences, roughly 52% seen once. This clonotype turned up a few times.

The chain employs TRBV29-1 and TRBJ2-3; 7 bases are a match to TRBD1. This clonotype was sampled from a human donor with advanced metastatic prostate, ovarian, gallbladder or colorectal cancer (not recorded which). This table probably holds off-target reads from a library built for another chain. CDR3 in DNA: TGCAGCGTAACCGGGACAGCGAAGTACACAGATACGCAGTATTTT. Protein: CSVTGTAKYTDTQYF.